The present T cell receptor (beta chain) was sequenced within a study of radiation and T cells in renal cell carcinoma. Study-level points and caveats: Pretreatment tumor biopsies were lacking, so baseline clonotypes are unknown.

With regard to this clone: Antigen unknown.

Trimming took 0 bases from V and 6 from J, leaving 14 bases between them. The germline V gene encodes CDR1 ENHRY and CDR2 SYGVKD. This CDR3 spans 15 amino acids. Sequencing was performed with immunoSEQ multiplex PCR; in TCRdb, only in-frame clones are kept and a portion is missing. In the table there are about 130,000 clones, 70% to 90% of which are singletons. Time point here: blood 2 weeks post-SBRT. Treatment given: 15 Gy SBRT to primary tumor, nephrectomy 4 weeks later. This rearrangement joins TRBV10-3 to TRBJ1-2, with D unclear. The sequences come from blood, collected from a patient whose treatment included radiotherapy and nephrectomy. The sequence derives from a woman aged 55-70 years with renal cell carcinoma. The DNA for the CDR3 is TGTGCCATCAGTGAGTCGAAGACACCCGTCCATGGCTACACCTTC. Encoded protein: CAISESKTPVHGYTF.